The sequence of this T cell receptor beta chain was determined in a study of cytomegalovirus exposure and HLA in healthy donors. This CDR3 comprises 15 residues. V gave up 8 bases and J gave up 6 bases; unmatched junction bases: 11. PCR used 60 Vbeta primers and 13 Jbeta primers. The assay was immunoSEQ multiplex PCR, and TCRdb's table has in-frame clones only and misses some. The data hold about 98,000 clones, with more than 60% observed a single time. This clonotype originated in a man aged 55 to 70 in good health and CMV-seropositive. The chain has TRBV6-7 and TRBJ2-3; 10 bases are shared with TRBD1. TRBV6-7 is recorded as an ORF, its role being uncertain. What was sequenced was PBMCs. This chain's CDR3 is CASPSRQGARDTQYF. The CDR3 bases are TGTGCCAGCCCAAGCCGACAGGGGGCAAGGGATACGCAGTATTTT.